This TCR beta chain was captured by sequencing in a study of T cell repertoires in cytomegalovirus infection. Each CDR3 protein is one row after TCRdb ran MiXCR on the reads. The sample carries some 800,000 distinct CDR3 sequences, roughly 33% recorded once. The germline V gene has CDR1 SGHRS and CDR2 YFSETQ. CDR3 length equals 15 residues. The V and J ends lost 0 bases and 2 bases respectively, with 11 bases between them. This clonotype has more than one count but fewer than ten. Its specificity is not known. The V and J genes are TRBV5-1 and TRBJ1-2; D possibly corresponds to TRBD1 (5 bases). The sequencing used cultured CD8+ T cells from PBMCs, collected from culture after CMV antigen stimulation. This clonotype originated in a human donor in good health (CMV status not recorded). Some clones in this sample may be carry-over from other donors' samples. CDR3 loop: CASSLAVGTNYGYTF. CDR3 sequence (DNA): TGCGCCAGCAGCTTGGCCGTAGGGACGAACTATGGCTACACCTTC.